This T cell receptor beta chain was documented in a study of blood T cell repertoires in COVID-19. Overall study: The study drew acute and convalescent COVID-19 samples from the United States, Italy and Spain.

Participant reports of clinical history set cohort assignment. Donors of Cohort 3 who recovered were those that had two negative PCRs, clearance, or symptom resolution. The ends were cut back, 0 bases at V and 1 base at J, with 13 bases in the middle. Germline assignment: CDR1 SGHRS and CDR2 YFSETQ. The CDR3 contains 16 residues. In the authors' methods: Amplification from reference gene primers served as the basis for estimated nucleated cell counts. Clones were read by immunoSEQ multiplex PCR, and TCRdb kept only the in-frame ones, dropping some. V, J and clone size reflect that table, while D and trimming were determined from the DNA. The profile shows nearly 250,000 clones, about 83% of them singletons.

The chain links TRBV5-1 to TRBJ1-1, with TRBD1 as a possible D gene (5 bases). Material: PBMCs or T cells enriched from blood (not recorded which). The clonotype originates from a woman in her 50s who had recovered from COVID-19. The chain's CDR3 is CASSLVSRAGNTEAFF. The CDR3 nucleotides read TGCGCCAGCAGCTTGGTTTCCAGGGCTGGGAACACTGAAGCTTTCTTT.